This record concerns one T cell receptor beta chain sequence. Its antigen remains unidentified. There are no base qualities to consult, and no much larger clone falls within one base. These data come from a study of response to subunit inactivated influenza vaccine (dated by TCRdb to 2017 to 2018). In the study overall: Deep quantitative profiling of the T cell receptor repertoire was used in the study to follow responses to a trivalent subunit inactivated influenza vaccine. Study-wide findings and limitations: The authors proposed that each seasonal influenza vaccination may bring in only a limited number of new T cells.

Preparation of the library involved RT-PCR. The data were produced on an Illumina HiSeq 2500. TCRdb reprocessing: public reads trimmed at Q25 with fastp, clones called with MiXCR, in-frame beta chains kept. Under each unique CDR3 protein, matching rows form one entry showing the most common genes and DNA. For this sample there are 500,000 to 750,000 distinct CDR3 sequences; roughly 15% appear just once. 8.5% to 14% of the sample is held by the ten biggest clonotypes. V and J are truncated by 5 bases and 3 bases respectively, leaving an intervening sequence of 14 bases. There are 15 amino acids in the CDR3, from cysteine to phenylalanine inclusive. The kept DNA is CDR3 alone, 45 bases in frame from the first base. For CDR1 and CDR2, the germline V gene (reference sequence) lists LNHDA and SQIVND.

Material: PBMCs from blood, obtained 12 days after vaccination. The chain is made from TRBV19 and TRBJ1-5, with TRBD1 perhaps the D gene, on 5 matching bases. This TCR was sampled from a man in his fifties or sixties who received an inactivated influenza vaccine. Donor details come from another sample of the same person, matched by shared clones. The nucleotides are TGTGCCAGTAGTGAGACAGCGGCTATCAATCAGCCCCAGCATTTT. Its product reads: CASSETAAINQPQHF.